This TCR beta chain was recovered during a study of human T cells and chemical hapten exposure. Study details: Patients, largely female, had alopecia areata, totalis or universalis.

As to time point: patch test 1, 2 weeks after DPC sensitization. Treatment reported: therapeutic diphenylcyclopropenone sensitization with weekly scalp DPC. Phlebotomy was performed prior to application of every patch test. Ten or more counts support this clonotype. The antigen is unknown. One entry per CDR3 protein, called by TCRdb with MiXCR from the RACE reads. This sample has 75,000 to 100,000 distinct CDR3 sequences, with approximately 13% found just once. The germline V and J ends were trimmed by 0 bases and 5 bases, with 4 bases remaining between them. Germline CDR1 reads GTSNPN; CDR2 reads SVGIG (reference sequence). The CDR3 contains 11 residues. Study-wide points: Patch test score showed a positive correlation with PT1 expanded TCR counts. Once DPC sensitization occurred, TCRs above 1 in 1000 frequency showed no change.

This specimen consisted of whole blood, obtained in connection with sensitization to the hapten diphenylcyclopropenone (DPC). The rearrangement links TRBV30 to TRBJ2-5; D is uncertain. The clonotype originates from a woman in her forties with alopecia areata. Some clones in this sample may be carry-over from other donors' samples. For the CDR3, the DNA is TGTGCCTGGAGTGTACTCGAGACCCAGTACTTC. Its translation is CAWSVLETQYF.